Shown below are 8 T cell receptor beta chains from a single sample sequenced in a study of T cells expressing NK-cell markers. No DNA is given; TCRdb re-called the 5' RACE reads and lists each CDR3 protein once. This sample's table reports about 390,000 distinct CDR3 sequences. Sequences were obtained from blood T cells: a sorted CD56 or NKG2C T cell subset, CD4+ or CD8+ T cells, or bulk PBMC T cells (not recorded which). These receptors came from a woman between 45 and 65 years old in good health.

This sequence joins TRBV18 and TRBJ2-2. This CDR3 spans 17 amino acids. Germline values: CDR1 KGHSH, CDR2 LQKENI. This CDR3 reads CASSPPGSQTKTGELFF.

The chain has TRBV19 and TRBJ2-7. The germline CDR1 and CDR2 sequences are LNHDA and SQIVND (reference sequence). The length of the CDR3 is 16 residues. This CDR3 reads CASSITSAGYRFEQYF.

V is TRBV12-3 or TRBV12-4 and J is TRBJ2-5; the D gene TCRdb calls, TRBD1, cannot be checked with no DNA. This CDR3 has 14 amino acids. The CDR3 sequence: CASCPVQTCETQYF.

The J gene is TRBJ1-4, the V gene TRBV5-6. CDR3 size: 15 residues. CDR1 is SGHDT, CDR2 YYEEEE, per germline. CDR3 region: CASSRYKETNEKLFF. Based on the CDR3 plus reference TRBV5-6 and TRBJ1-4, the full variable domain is DAGVTQSPTHLIKTRGQQVTLRCSPKSGHDTVSWYQQALGQGPQFIFQYYEEEERQRGNFPDRFSGHQFPNYSSELNVNALLLGDSALYLCASSRYKETNEKLFFGSGTQLSVL.

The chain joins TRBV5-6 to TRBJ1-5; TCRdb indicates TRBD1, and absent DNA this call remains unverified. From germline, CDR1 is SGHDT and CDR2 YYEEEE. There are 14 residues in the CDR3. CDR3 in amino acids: CASSFDRNNQPQHF.

CDR3 residues: CASRGGSPNEQFF. The V call is TRBV7-2, the J call TRBJ2-1; TCRdb's assignment of TRBD2 cannot be checked, as there is no DNA. The CDR3 contains 13 residues. The germline V gene encodes CDR1 SGHTA and CDR2 FQGNSA.

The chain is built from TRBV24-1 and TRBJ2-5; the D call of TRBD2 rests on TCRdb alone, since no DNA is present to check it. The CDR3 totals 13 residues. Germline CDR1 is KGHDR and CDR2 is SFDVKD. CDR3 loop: CATGADARETQYF.

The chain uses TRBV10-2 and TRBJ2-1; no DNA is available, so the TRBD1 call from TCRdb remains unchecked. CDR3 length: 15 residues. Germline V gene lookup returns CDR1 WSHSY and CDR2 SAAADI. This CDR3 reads CASSAGTTSYNEQFF.